The clone carrying this T cell receptor (beta chain) came up many times. V was cut by 4 bases and J by 7 bases, with 20 bases left in between. The CDR3 is made up of 17 amino acids. Looked up from germline, CDR1 is LNHDA and CDR2 is SQIVND (reference sequence). These data originate in a study of blood T cell repertoires in COVID-19. At the level of the study: Researchers got acute and convalescent COVID-19 samples from the United States, Italy and Spain. PBMCs, B-cell-depleted T cells, or T cells provided the cDNA or gDNA that made up the material.

The authors' processing: Amplification from reference gene primers served as the basis for estimated nucleated cell counts. Profiling relied on immunoSEQ multiplex PCR, and the TCRdb table lists in-frame clones only, not all of them. The V and J calls and clone size come from that table; D and trimming were worked out from the DNA. In the table there are hundreds of thousands of clones, 80% to 90% of which are singletons. The TCR comes from a man aged 35 to 55 with acute or convalescent COVID-19. Sequenced: peripheral blood. The J gene is TRBJ1-6, the V gene TRBV19, with a weak D call TRBD1 (5 bases). CDR3 loop: CASSNLATQGRNSPLHF. In DNA form, the CDR3 reads TGTGCCAGTAGTAATCTGGCAACCCAGGGTCGGAATTCACCCCTCCACTTT.